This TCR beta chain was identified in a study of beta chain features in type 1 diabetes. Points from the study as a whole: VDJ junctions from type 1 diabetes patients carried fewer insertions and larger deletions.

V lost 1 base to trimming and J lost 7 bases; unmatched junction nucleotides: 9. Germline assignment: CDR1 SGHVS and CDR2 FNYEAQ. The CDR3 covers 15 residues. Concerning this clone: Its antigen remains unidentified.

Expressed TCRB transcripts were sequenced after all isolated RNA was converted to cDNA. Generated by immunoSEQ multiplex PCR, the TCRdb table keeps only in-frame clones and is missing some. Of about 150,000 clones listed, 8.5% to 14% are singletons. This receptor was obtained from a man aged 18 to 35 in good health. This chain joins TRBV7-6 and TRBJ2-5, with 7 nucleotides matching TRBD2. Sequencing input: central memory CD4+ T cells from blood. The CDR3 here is CASSLVASGKGTQYF. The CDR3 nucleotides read TGTGCCAGCAGCTTAGTGGCTAGCGGAAAGGGGACCCAGTACTTC. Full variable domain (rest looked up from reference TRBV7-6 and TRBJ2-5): GAGVSQSPRYKVTKRGQDVALRCDPISGHVSLYWYRQALGQGPEFLTYFNYEAQQDKSGLPNDRFSAERPEGSISTLTIQRTEQRDSAMYRCASSLVASGKGTQYFGPGTRLLVL.